The rows below give T cell receptor beta chains drawn from one sample of a study of CD8+ T cells in alopecia areata. Sequenced by immunoSEQ multiplex PCR; TCRdb stores in-frame clones only, minus some. The data contain around 140,000 clones, about 47% of them singletons. This sample comprised CD4+ T cells sorted from blood, obtained at week 0. The receptors stem from a human donor with alopecia areata. Each CDR3 is given with its conserved first and last residue. D genes are given only for firm matches. A row's size may be missing; if present it is once, few, many or a size class.

D,size,J,V,DNA,CDR3
NA,once,TRBJ2-5,TRBV27,TGTGCCAGCAGCCCGGAGGGACAGTCTACGGGGACCCAGTACTTC,CASSPEGQSTGTQYF
NA,NA,TRBJ2-5,TRBV7-2,TGTGCCAGCAGCCCATCGACACAGACACGAGAGACCCAGTACTTC,CASSPSTQTRETQYF
NA,NA,TRBJ1-1,TRBV11-2,TGTGCCAGCAGCTCCCGGCTGGGGTTAGCTGAAGCTTTCTTT,CASSSRLGLAEAFF
TRBD1,NA,TRBJ2-3,TRBV29-1,TGCAGCTTTAGGGGACAGGGGACAGATACGCAGTATTTT,CSFRGQGTDTQYF
NA,NA,TRBJ1-5,TRBV5-1,TGCGCCAGCAGCTTGGGAGATGGCAATCAGCCCCAGCATTTT,CASSLGDGNQPQHF
TRBD2,NA,TRBJ2-1,TRBV5-1,TGCGCCAGCAGCTTGGAGCGGCTAGCGGGAGGGTTGCATGAGCAGTTCTTC,CASSLERLAGGLHEQFF
NA,NA,TRBJ1-1,TRBV29-1,TGCAGCGCGTCTCGGGGGGACACTGAAGCTTTCTTT,CSASRGDTEAFF
TRBD1,NA,TRBJ1-5,TRBV28,TGTGCCAGCAGTATCCACAGGGGAGGCAATCAGCCCCAGCATTTT,CASSIHRGGNQPQHF
NA,once,TRBJ1-1,TRBV29-1,TGCAGCGTTTTCGTAGACACTGAAGCTTTCTTT,CSVFVDTEAFF
NA,NA,TRBJ2-1,TRBV21-1,TGTGCCAGCAGCAAATGGAACGGGAGAGGCGCAAATGAGCAGTTCTTC,CASSKWNGRGANEQFF
TRBD1,few,TRBJ2-4,TRBV15,TGTGCCACCAGCAGCCAGGGCAGGGGGAAAAACATTCAGTACTTC,CATSSQGRGKNIQYF
TRBD2,NA,TRBJ2-3,TRBV29-1,TGCAGCGTTGTACTAGCGGGATGGACGGGCACAGATACGCAGTATTTT,CSVVLAGWTGTDTQYF
TRBD2,NA,TRBJ2-1,TRBV5-1,TGCGCCAGCAGCTCCACTAGCGGGAGTATCAATGAGCAGTTCTTC,CASSSTSGSINEQFF
NA,NA,TRBJ2-7,TRBV2,TGTGCCAGCAGTGACCGACGCGCCTACGAGCAGTACTTC,CASSDRRAYEQYF
NA,few,TRBJ1-1,TRBV6-8,TGTGCCAGCCCTAACACCGGTCCTGGGACACCGAGGAACACTGAAGCTTTCTTT,CASPNTGPGTPRNTEAFF
NA,few,TRBJ2-1,TRBV7-2,TGTGCCAGCAGCTTAGTGAGGACGAGCTCCTACAATGAGCAGTTCTTC,CASSLVRTSSYNEQFF
TRBD1,NA,TRBJ2-7,TRBV29-1,TGCAGCGTGGGACAGGGTAACGAGCAGTACTTC,CSVGQGNEQYF
NA,NA,TRBJ2-7,TRBV14,TGTGCCAGCAGCCGGCCGAGCTCCTACGAGCAGTACTTC,CASSRPSSYEQYF
TRBD1,NA,TRBJ2-3,TRBV9,TGTGCCAGCAGCCCAGGGGCAGGGGGATCCACAGATACGCAGTATTTT,CASSPGAGGSTDTQYF
NA,NA,TRBJ2-7,TRBV7-9,TGTGCCAGCAGCTTCTTAGGGGCCCACGAGCAGTACTTC,CASSFLGAHEQYF
TRBD2,NA,TRBJ2-5,TRBV5-1,TGCGCCAGCAGCTCGACGGTAGCGGGAGGTGGTGAGACCCAGTACTTC,CASSSTVAGGGETQYF
NA,NA,TRBJ2-5,TRBV29-1,TGCAGCGTTGAAAGGGGGGGGACCCAGTACTTC,CSVERGGTQYF
TRBD1,NA,TRBJ2-3,TRBV29-1,TGCAGCGTGGGACAGGGTACGGCAGATACGCAGTATTTT,CSVGQGTADTQYF
TRBD1,NA,TRBJ2-1,TRBV23-1,TGCGCCAGCAAGAAACTTTCCGGGACAGGGTGTTTCGATGAGCAGTTCTTC,CASKKLSGTGCFDEQFF
NA,medium-sized,TRBJ2-1,TRBV5-1,TGCGCCAGCAGCTTTGTGGGAGATGAGCAGTTCTTC,CASSFVGDEQFF
NA,NA,TRBJ2-1,TRBV7-8,TGTGCCAGCAGCTTGTCCGATGAGCAGTTCTTC,CASSLSDEQFF
NA,NA,TRBJ2-5,TRBV29-1,TGCAGCGGGGGCGAGGGAGAGACCCAGTACTTC,CSGGEGETQYF
TRBD2,NA,TRBJ2-5,TRBV29-1,TGCAGCGTTGACGGGGGGGTGCAAGAGACCCAGTACTTC,CSVDGGVQETQYF
NA,few,TRBJ2-3,TRBV19,TGTGCCAGTAGTATAGTTGGGGAGGCCCGCGGCGCAGATACGCAGTATTTT,CASSIVGEARGADTQYF
TRBD2,NA,TRBJ2-7,TRBV6-5,TGTGCCAGCAGCCGTAAGTCTGGGGGGGTCTACGAGCAGTACTTC,CASSRKSGGVYEQYF
NA,few,TRBJ2-7,TRBV20-1,TGCAGTGCTAGGGACTTCTACGAGCAGTACTTC,CSARDFYEQYF
TRBD2,NA,TRBJ2-5,TRBV11-3,TGTGCCAGCAGCCAAGGGGCCCTAGCGGGGGAGACCCAGTACTTC,CASSQGALAGETQYF
TRBD2,NA,TRBJ2-1,TRBV5-1,TGCGCCAGCAGCCCCCGGGAGGGCCGGTTGGTTGAGCAGTTCTTC,CASSPREGRLVEQFF
NA,few,TRBJ2-7,TRBV4-2,TGTGCCAGCAGCCAAGCTGACACCGGGGGGACAGATGACTACGAGCAGTACTTC,CASSQADTGGTDDYEQYF
NA,few,TRBJ2-1,TRBV14,TGTGCCAGCAGCCATTTAAATTCTCGAGTTTACAATGAGCAGTTCTTC,CASSHLNSRVYNEQFF
NA,NA,TRBJ2-5,TRBV5-1,TGCGCCAGCAGCCCCGCCAGAGGGGGAGAGACCCAGTACTTC,CASSPARGGETQYF
NA,NA,TRBJ2-7,TRBV7-9,TGTGCCAGCAGCTTAGGAAGCGACGAGCAGTACTTC,CASSLGSDEQYF
TRBD2,NA,TRBJ2-5,TRBV14,TGTGCCAGCAGCCAAGAGACTAGCGGGTTTCTTCAAGAGACCCAGTACTTC,CASSQETSGFLQETQYF
TRBD2,few,TRBJ2-5,TRBV6-6,TGTGCCACCCAACCCTCCGGCAGCGGGGCCCAGTACTTC,CATQPSGSGAQYF
NA,NA,TRBJ1-2,TRBV30,TGTGCCTGGAGTGTAAAGGGAGCCCAGGGCTACACCTTC,CAWSVKGAQGYTF
NA,few,TRBJ2-3,TRBV29-1,TGCAGCGTTGGGCCCACAGATACGCAGTATTTT,CSVGPTDTQYF
NA,once,TRBJ1-2,TRBV6-1,TGTGCCAGCACCTACGGCGGGCCGCCGCAAGGCTACACCTTC,CASTYGGPPQGYTF
NA,NA,TRBJ2-3,TRBV30,TGTGCCTGGAGGAATCTTGGGCCGTGGAGTGCGCAGTATTTT,CAWRNLGPWSAQYF
NA,NA,TRBJ1-2,TRBV25-1,TGTGCCAGCAGTGCCCCCCCCGGCTATGGCTACACCTTC,CASSAPPGYGYTF
NA,NA,TRBJ2-7,TRBV30,TGTGCCTGGAGTCTGGGACAAGTCTCCTACGAGCAGTACTTC,CAWSLGQVSYEQYF
NA,few,TRBJ2-5,TRBV7-2,TGTGCCAGCAGCTTAGGAGCAGGGTGGGAGACCCAGTACTTC,CASSLGAGWETQYF
TRBD2,few,TRBJ2-1,TRBV29-1,TGCAGCGTTGAAGATTTAGCGGGACCCTACAATGAGCAGTTCTTC,CSVEDLAGPYNEQFF
TRBD2,few,TRBJ2-4,TRBV28,TGTGCCAGCAGTCCGGCTAGCGGGACCGGAGGGGGCATTCAGTACTTC,CASSPASGTGGGIQYF
NA,NA,TRBJ2-7,TRBV27,TGTGCCAGCAGTTCATTCGACGGCGAGCAGTACTTC,CASSSFDGEQYF
TRBD1,NA,TRBJ2-7,TRBV6-5,TGTGCCAGCAGTTACAAGGGGGCGGGCAACGAGCAGTACTTC,CASSYKGAGNEQYF
TRBD2,NA,TRBJ2-3,TRBV6-6,TGTGCCAGCAGTACTAGCGGTTTGAGGCAGTATTTT,CASSTSGLRQYF